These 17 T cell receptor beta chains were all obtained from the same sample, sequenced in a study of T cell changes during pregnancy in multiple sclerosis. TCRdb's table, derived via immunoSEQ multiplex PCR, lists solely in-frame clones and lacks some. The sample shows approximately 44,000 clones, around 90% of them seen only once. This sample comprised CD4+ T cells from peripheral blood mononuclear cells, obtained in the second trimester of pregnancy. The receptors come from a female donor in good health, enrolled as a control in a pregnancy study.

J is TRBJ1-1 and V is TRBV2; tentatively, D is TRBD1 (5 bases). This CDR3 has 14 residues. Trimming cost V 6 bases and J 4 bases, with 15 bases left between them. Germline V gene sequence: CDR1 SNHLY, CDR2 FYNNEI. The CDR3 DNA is TGTGCCAGCAGGCCAGGGAGGAGGAGCACTGAAGCTTTCTTT. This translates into CASRPGRRSTEAFF.

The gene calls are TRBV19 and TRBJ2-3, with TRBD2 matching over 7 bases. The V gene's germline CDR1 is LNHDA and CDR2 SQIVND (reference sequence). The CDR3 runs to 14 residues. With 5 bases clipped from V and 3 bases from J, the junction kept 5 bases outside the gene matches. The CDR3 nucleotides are TGTGCCAGTAGTGCGGGACTACGGACAGATACGCAGTATTTT. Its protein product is CASSAGLRTDTQYF.

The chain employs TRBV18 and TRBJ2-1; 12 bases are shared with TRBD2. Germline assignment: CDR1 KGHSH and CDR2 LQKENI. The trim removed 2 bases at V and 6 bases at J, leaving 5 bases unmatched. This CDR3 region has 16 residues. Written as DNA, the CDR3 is TGTGCCAGCTCACCAAGGCTACTAGCGGGAGGCAATGAGCAGTTCTTC. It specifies CASSPRLLAGGNEQFF.

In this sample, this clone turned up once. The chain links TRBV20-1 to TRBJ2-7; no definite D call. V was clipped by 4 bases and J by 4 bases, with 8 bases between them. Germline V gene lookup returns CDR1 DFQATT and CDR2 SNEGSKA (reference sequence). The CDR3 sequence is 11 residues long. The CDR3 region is CSAKRKYEQYF. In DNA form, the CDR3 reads TGCAGTGCTAAGAGGAAGTACGAGCAGTACTTC.

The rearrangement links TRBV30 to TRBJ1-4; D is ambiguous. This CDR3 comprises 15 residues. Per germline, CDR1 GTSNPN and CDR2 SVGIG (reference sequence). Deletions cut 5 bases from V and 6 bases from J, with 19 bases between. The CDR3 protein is CAWASPQEADEKLFF. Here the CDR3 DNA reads TGTGCCTGGGCCTCACCTCAGGAGGCGGATGAAAAACTGTTTTTT.

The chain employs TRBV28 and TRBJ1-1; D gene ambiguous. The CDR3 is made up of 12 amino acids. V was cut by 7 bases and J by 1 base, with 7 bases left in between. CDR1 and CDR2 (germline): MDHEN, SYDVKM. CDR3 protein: CASTSPNTEAFF. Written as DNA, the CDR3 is TGTGCCAGCACTTCCCCGAACACTGAAGCTTTCTTT.

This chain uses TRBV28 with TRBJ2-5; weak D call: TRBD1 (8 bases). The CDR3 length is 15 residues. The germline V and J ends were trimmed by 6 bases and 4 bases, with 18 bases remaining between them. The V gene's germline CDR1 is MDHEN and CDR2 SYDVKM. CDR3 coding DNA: TGTGCCAGCAGAAATGGACAGGGCGGGAGAGAGACCCAGTACTTC. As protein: CASRNGQGGRETQYF.

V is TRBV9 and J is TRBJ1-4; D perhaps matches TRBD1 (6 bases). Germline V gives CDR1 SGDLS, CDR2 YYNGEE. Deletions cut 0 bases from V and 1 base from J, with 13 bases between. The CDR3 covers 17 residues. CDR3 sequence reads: CASSVAGGLGTNEKLFF. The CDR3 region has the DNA TGTGCCAGCAGCGTAGCTGGGGGCCTGGGAACTAATGAAAAACTGTTTTTT.

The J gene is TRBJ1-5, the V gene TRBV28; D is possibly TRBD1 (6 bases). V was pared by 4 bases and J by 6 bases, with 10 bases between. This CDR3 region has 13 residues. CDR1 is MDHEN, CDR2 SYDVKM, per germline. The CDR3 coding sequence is TGTGCCAGCAGTTCAGGGGTGCGTCAGCCCCAGCATTTT. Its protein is CASSSGVRQPQHF.

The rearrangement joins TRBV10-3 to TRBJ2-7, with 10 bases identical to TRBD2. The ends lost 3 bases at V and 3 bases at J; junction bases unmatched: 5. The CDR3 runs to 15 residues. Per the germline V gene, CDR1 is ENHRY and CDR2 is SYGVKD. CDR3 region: CAISDAASGSYEQYF. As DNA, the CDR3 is TGTGCCATCAGTGACGCGGCTAGCGGGAGCTACGAGCAGTACTTC.

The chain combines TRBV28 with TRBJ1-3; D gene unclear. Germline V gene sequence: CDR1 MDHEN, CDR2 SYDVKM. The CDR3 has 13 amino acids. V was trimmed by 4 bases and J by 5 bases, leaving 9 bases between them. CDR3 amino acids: CASSSSRRNTIYF. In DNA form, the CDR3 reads TGTGCCAGCAGTTCCAGTCGTAGAAACACCATATATTTT.

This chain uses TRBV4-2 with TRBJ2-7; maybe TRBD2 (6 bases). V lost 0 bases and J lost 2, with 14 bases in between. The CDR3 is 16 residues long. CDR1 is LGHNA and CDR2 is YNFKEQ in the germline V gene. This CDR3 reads CASSQDQVTRTYEQYF. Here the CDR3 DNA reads TGTGCCAGCAGCCAAGATCAGGTGACTAGGACCTACGAGCAGTACTTC.

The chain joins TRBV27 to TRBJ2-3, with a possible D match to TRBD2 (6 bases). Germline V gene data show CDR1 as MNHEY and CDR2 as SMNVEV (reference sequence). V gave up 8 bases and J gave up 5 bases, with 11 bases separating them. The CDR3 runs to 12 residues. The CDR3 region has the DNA TGTGCCAGCCGGCCGCGGGGAGATACGCAGTATTTT. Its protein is CASRPRGDTQYF.

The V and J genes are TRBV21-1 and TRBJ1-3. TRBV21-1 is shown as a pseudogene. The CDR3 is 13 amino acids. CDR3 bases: TGTGCCAGCAGAAAGACTTCTGGAAACACCATATATTTT. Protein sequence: CASRKTSGNTIYF.

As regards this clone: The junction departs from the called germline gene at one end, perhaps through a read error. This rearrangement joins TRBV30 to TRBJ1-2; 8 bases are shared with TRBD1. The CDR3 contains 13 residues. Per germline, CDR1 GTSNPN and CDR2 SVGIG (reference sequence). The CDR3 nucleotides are TGTGCCTGTACCCGGGACAGGCCTCTTGGCTGCACCTTC. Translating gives CACTRDRPLGCTF. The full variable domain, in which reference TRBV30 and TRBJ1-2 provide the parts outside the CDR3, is SQTIHQWPATLVQPVGSPLSLECTVEGTSNPNLYWYRQAAGRGLQLLFYSVGIGQISSEVPQNLSASRPQDRQFILSSKKLLLSDSGFYLCACTRDRPLGCTFGSGTRLTVV.

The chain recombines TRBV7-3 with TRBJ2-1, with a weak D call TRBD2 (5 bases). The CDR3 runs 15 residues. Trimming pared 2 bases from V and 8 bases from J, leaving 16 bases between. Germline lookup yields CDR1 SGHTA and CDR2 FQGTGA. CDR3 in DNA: TGTGCCAGCAGCTTAGGTGGGAGACCGACCGATGAGCAGTTCTTC. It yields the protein CASSLGGRPTDEQFF.

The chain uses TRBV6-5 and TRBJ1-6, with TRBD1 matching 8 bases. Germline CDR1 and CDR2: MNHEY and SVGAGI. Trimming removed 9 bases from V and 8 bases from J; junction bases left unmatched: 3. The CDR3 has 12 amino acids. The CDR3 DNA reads TGTGCCAGTGGACAGGGCTATTCACCCCTCCACTTT. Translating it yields CASGQGYSPLHF.